This T cell receptor beta chain stems from a study of T cells after yellow fever vaccination. Study observations and caveats: Overlap between CD4 and CD8 compartments was detected for a small share of clonotypes. From the bulk population, abundant clonotypes could contaminate and appear within FACS-sorted repertoires.

Remarks on this clonotype: Its matching antigen is unknown.

Trimming pared 6 bases from V and 3 bases from J, leaving 17 bases between. CDR1 and CDR2 from the germline V gene are SNHLY and FYNNEI. CDR3 length equals 16 residues. TCRdb re-derived calls from the 5' RACE reads in MiXCR, one entry per CDR3 protein. There are around 600,000 distinct CDR3 sequences in the sample; around an eighth occur only once, and about 15% lies in the top ten. This clonotype was sampled from a man aged 30 to 39 who received the YFV17D yellow fever vaccine. Sequencing was performed on PBMCs, taken on the day of the yellow fever booster vaccination. The chain is built from TRBV2 and TRBJ2-2, with D possibly TRBD2 on 5 matching bases. The CDR3: CASSPVGSEDTGELFF. The CDR3 coding sequence is TGTGCCAGCAGCCCGGTTGGGAGCGAGGACACCGGGGAGCTGTTTTTT.